This paragraph reports one T cell receptor beta chain. The data originate from a study of blood T cell repertoires in COVID-19. Study-level information: Samples came from the United States, Italy and Spain, spanning acute and convalescent COVID-19. PBMCs, B-cell-depleted T cells, or T cells were the source of the cDNA or gDNA that made up the material.

The data were produced by immunoSEQ multiplex PCR, yet TCRdb's version contains in-frame clones alone and is incomplete. The table lists 45,000 to 65,000 clones, 86% of them singletons. Sequenced material: peripheral blood. The clonotype originates from an elderly man with active COVID-19.

The CDR3 region is CASNPTSGTAGGELFF. Written as DNA, the CDR3 is TGCGCCAGCAACCCGACTAGCGGGACGGCGGGCGGGGAGCTGTTTTTT. J is TRBJ2-2 and V is TRBV5-1; 11 bases match TRBD2. J was trimmed by 7 bases and V by 6 bases; bases with no gene match: 11. Germline CDR1 and CDR2: SGHRS and YFSETQ. CDR3 length: 16 residues.